Presented here are 27 T cell receptor beta chains from one specimen sequenced in a study of blood T cell repertoires in COVID-19. The assay was immunoSEQ multiplex PCR, and TCRdb's table has in-frame clones only and misses some. The sample has around 260,000 clones; 83% are singletons. Sequencing was carried out using peripheral blood. The receptors derive from a woman aged 50 to 60 who had recovered from COVID-19.

The chain recombines TRBV28 with TRBJ1-2; 7 bases are a match to TRBD1. The CDR3 loop spans 14 amino acids. CDR1 and CDR2 (germline): MDHEN, SYDVKM. Losses at the gene ends were 5 bases for V and 6 bases for J; bases not matched to a gene: 9. For the CDR3, the DNA is TGTGCCAGCAGTCAATGGGACAGCGCGGATGGCTACACCTTC. This gives the protein CASSQWDSADGYTF.

V gene TRBV7-2 combines with J gene TRBJ1-2, with no clear D. The V end was cut by 4 bases, the J end by 2 bases, with 11 bases between. CDR1 and CDR2 from the germline V gene are SGHTA and FQGNSA. The CDR3 loop spans 14 amino acids. Written as DNA, the CDR3 is TGTGCCAGCAGCTCCGCTACAGTGAACTATGGCTACACCTTC. Translating gives CASSSATVNYGYTF.

The chain links TRBV6-2 or TRBV6-3 to TRBJ2-7, with D maybe TRBD1 (6 bases). Between the trimmed V and J ends, which lost 6 bases and 2 bases, there was a span of 17 bases. The germline V gene encodes CDR1 MNHEY and CDR2 SVGEGT. The CDR3 sequence is 15 residues long. In DNA form, the CDR3 reads TGTGCCAGCAGCCCTATTGGGGACACCCCCTACGAGCAGTACTTC. It translates to CASSPIGDTPYEQYF.

The gene calls are TRBV28 and TRBJ1-4; possible D gene TRBD1, 5 bases. CDR3 size: 14 residues. The germline gives CDR1 MDHEN, CDR2 SYDVKM. V was trimmed by 6 bases and J by 8 bases, leaving 16 bases between them. The CDR3 DNA is TGTGCCAGCAGCCCCGGGGGGGTGGGCGAAAAACTGTTTTTT. Translated: CASSPGGVGEKLFF.

V is TRBV27 and J is TRBJ2-7; 9 bases align to TRBD2. Unmatched junction bases numbered 9, after V lost 8 bases and J lost 4 bases. The CDR3 sequence is 14 residues long. Germline assignment: CDR1 MNHEY and CDR2 SMNVEV (reference sequence). The CDR3 bases are TGTGCCAGCGCAGCGGGCGGGGGGGAATACGAGCAGTACTTC. Protein sequence: CASAAGGGEYEQYF.

The chain recombines TRBV2 with TRBJ2-1, with 14 positions matching TRBD2. Unmatched junction bases numbered 7, after V lost 6 bases and J lost 15 bases. The CDR3 spans 13 residues. Per the germline V gene, CDR1 is SNHLY and CDR2 is FYNNEI. The CDR3 DNA reads TGTGCCAGCAGCGCCGGGACTAGCGGGAGTAGGTTCTTC. Translation gives CASSAGTSGSRFF.

J is TRBJ2-1 and V is TRBV19; the match to TRBD1 covers 11 bases. Per the germline V gene, CDR1 is LNHDA and CDR2 is SQIVND (reference sequence). Germline trimming cut 7 bases from V and 5 bases from J; bases unmatched to any gene: 10. This CDR3 region has 16 residues. The CDR3 protein is CASTPAGTGGDNEQFF. The CDR3 nucleotides are TGTGCCAGTACCCCCGCCGGGACAGGGGGTGACAATGAGCAGTTCTTC.

As concerns this clone: This sample also contains other DNA sequences that code for the same CDR3. This chain connects TRBV30 to TRBJ1-2, with D hard to call. Germline V lookup: CDR1 GTSNPN, CDR2 SVGIG (reference sequence). CDR3 length: 13 amino acids. V gave up 3 bases and J gave up 6 bases, with 14 bases separating them. CDR3 sequence: CAWRRASRDGYTF. CDR3 bases: TGTGCCTGGAGGCGGGCTTCCCGTGATGGCTACACCTTC. Together with reference TRBV30 and TRBJ1-2, the CDR3 gives the full variable domain: SQTIHQWPATLVQPVGSPLSLECTVEGTSNPNLYWYRQAAGRGLQLLFYSVGIGQISSEVPQNLSASRPQDRQFILSSKKLLLSDSGFYLCAWRRASRDGYTFGSGTRLTVV.

This chain joins TRBV6-5 and TRBJ1-2; 7 nucleotides line up with TRBD1. This CDR3 contains 14 residues. V lost 4 bases and J lost 2; bases outside the gene matches: 4. Germline loops: CDR1 MNHEY, CDR2 SVGAGI. The chain's CDR3 is CASSFLQGNYGYTF. The CDR3 nucleotides are TGTGCCAGCAGTTTCTTACAGGGGAACTATGGCTACACCTTC.

The CDR3 bases are TGTGCCAGCAGCTTGGCAGGGTTAGGGACCGGGGAGCTGTTTTTT. Residues: CASSLAGLGTGELFF. The V gene is TRBV5-5, the J gene TRBJ2-2, with a weak D call TRBD1 (5 bases). Germline-derived CDR1 and CDR2 are SGHKS and YYEKEE (reference sequence). The CDR3 is 15 residues long. The germline V and J ends were trimmed by 0 bases and 5 bases, with 11 bases remaining between them.

This clone was picked up a small number of times. The V and J genes are TRBV3-1 (or the pseudogene TRBV3-2) and TRBJ1-5; D is possibly TRBD1 (6 bases). Germline-derived CDR1 and CDR2 are LGHDT and YNNKEL (reference sequence). The CDR3 sequence is 17 residues long. V was trimmed by 0 bases and J by 3 bases, leaving 15 bases between them. CDR3 sequence: CASSQDRTGNLNQPQHF. The DNA for the CDR3 is TGTGCCAGCAGCCAAGACCGAACAGGGAACCTCAATCAGCCCCAGCATTTT.

The rearrangement joins TRBV28 to TRBJ1-4; the D gene is possibly TRBD1 (5 bases). The CDR3 is made up of 14 amino acids. Trimming stripped 3 bases from V and 8 bases from J, with 13 bases between. Germline V gives CDR1 MDHEN, CDR2 SYDVKM. As DNA, the CDR3 is TGTGCCAGCAGTTTGGGGGGGGTCGCCGAAAAACTGTTTTTT. This codes for CASSLGGVAEKLFF. Filled out from reference TRBV28 and TRBJ1-4, the complete variable domain reads DVKVTQSSRYLVKRTGEKVFLECVQDMDHENMFWYRQDPGLGLRLIYFSYDVKMKEKGDIPEGYSVSREKKERFSLILESASTNQTSMYLCASSLGGVAEKLFFGSGTQLSVL.

This chain uses TRBV6-6 with TRBJ1-1; D uncertain. The CDR3 is 12 residues long. V shed 2 bases and J shed 8 bases, with 9 bases lying between them. Looked up from germline, CDR1 is MNHNY and CDR2 is SVGAGI (reference sequence). The chain's CDR3 is CASSYPFEEAFF. CDR3 DNA: TGTGCCAGCAGTTACCCATTCGAGGAAGCTTTCTTT.

The CDR3 sequence: CASSTSVTGAPYYGYTF. CDR3 in DNA: TGTGCCAGCAGCACTTCTGTGACAGGGGCCCCTTATTACGGCTACACCTTC. The V gene is TRBV28, the J gene TRBJ1-2; 8 bases line up with TRBD1. This CDR3 contains 17 residues. After removal of 6 bases from V and 8 bases from J, the junction contained 20 bases not matched to a gene. Germline V gene lookup returns CDR1 MDHEN and CDR2 SYDVKM.

The genes are TRBV20-1 and TRBJ1-2, with TRBD1 identical over 12 bases. Germline V gives CDR1 DFQATT, CDR2 SNEGSKA (reference sequence). There are 16 residues in the CDR3. V dropped 3 bases and J dropped 6; count of bases not matched to a gene: 11. CDR3 sequence: CSASTLGTGGYDGYTF. The CDR3 bases are TGCAGTGCTAGTACACTCGGGACAGGGGGCTATGATGGCTACACCTTC.

The rearrangement links TRBV30 to TRBJ1-2, with 11 bases aligning to TRBD1. This CDR3 is built from 14 residues. Germline V lookup: CDR1 GTSNPN, CDR2 SVGIG (reference sequence). V trimming: 2 bases; J trimming: 8 bases; junction bases outside the gene matches: 7. CDR3 sequence reads: CAWSTGQGAQGYTF. In DNA form, the CDR3 reads TGTGCCTGGAGTACTGGACAGGGGGCGCAAGGCTACACCTTC.

This chain joins TRBV7-6 and TRBJ2-2; TRBD2 aligns across 10 bases. V gave up 3 bases and J gave up 6 bases; unmatched junction bases: 7. CDR3 length: 16 residues. Germline V gene sequence: CDR1 SGHVS, CDR2 FNYEAQ. CDR3 sequence reads: CASSLEASGGAGELFF. The CDR3 coding sequence is TGTGCCAGCAGCTTGGAGGCGAGCGGGGGGGCCGGGGAGCTGTTTTTT.

V gene TRBV12-3 or TRBV12-4 combines with J gene TRBJ2-7, with 10 nucleotides matching TRBD1. Trimming removed 5 bases from V and 6 bases from J; junction bases left unmatched: 4. The CDR3 loop spans 13 amino acids. In DNA, the CDR3 is TGTGCCAGCAGTCCGAGGACAGGGGGCGAGCAGTACTTC. It encodes CASSPRTGGEQYF.

The rearrangement joins TRBV5-4 to TRBJ1-2, with 7 bases aligning to TRBD1. This CDR3 is built from 18 residues. V was pared by 4 bases and J by 2 bases, with 17 bases of the junction left unmatched. Per the germline V gene, CDR1 is SGHNT and CDR2 is YYREEE (reference sequence). The CDR3 region has the DNA TGTGCCAGCAGCGCCGCGACAGGGACCCCCTTGGCGAACTATGGCTACACCTTC. As protein: CASSAATGTPLANYGYTF.

This clone appeared once. The chain is built from TRBV11-2 and TRBJ2-3, with D perhaps matching TRBD2 (6 bases). CDR3 length: 13 amino acids. Germline V gene lookup returns CDR1 SGHAT and CDR2 FQNNGV. Trimming left V 3 bases short and J 14 bases short, with 18 bases between. CDR3 nucleotide sequence: TGTGCCAGCAGCTTGGAAACCGGGACTCCAAGGTATTTT. Its translation: CASSLETGTPRYF.

The chain combines TRBV7-6 with TRBJ1-6; the match to TRBD1 covers 9 bases. In germline, CDR1 is SGHVS, CDR2 FNYEAQ. This CDR3 comprises 15 residues. The junction had 7 bases not matched to a gene; V was cut back by 6 bases and J by 7 bases. The chain's CDR3 is CASRITQGANSPLHF. In nucleotides, the CDR3 is TGTGCCAGCAGGATCACACAGGGGGCCAATTCACCCCTCCACTTT. Based on the CDR3 plus reference TRBV7-6 and TRBJ1-6, the full variable domain is GAGVSQSPRYKVTKRGQDVALRCDPISGHVSLYWYRQALGQGPEFLTYFNYEAQQDKSGLPNDRFSAERPEGSISTLTIQRTEQRDSAMYRCASRITQGANSPLHFGNGTRLTVT.

This clone was recorded a few times. The chain uses TRBV7-6 and TRBJ2-5; 8 nucleotides line up with TRBD2. CDR3 length: 15 amino acids. V dropped 4 bases and J dropped 5; count of bases not matched to a gene: 9. Germline V gene lookup returns CDR1 SGHVS and CDR2 FNYEAQ. CDR3 region: CASSSEAGEGETQYF. The CDR3, as DNA: TGTGCCAGCAGCTCCGAAGCGGGGGAGGGTGAGACCCAGTACTTC.

The V and J genes are TRBV29-1 and TRBJ2-7; possibly TRBD1 for D (6 bases). Deletions cut 6 bases from V and 2 bases from J, with 20 bases between. The CDR3 has 15 amino acids. The V gene's germline CDR1 is SQVTM and CDR2 ANQGSEA. The CDR3 bases are TGCAGCGTGGACCATCTACAGGGTTTCACCTACGAGCAGTACTTC. Its protein is CSVDHLQGFTYEQYF.

In its sample, this clone was seen once. The chain carries TRBV21-1 and TRBJ1-3. TRBV21-1 is listed as a pseudogene. CDR3 size: 16 residues. The CDR3 loop is CASSNYLGSSGNTIYF. CDR3 coding DNA: TGTGCCAGCAGCAACTACCTTGGGAGCTCTGGAAACACCATATATTTT.

This clone showed up just once. The chain is built from TRBV6-4 and TRBJ2-7; D may be TRBD2 (6 bases). This CDR3 is built from 14 residues. Trimming pared 11 bases from V and 0 bases from J, leaving 17 bases between. Germline CDR1 MRHNA, CDR2 SNTAGT. The CDR3: CADTEGQTSYEQYF. As DNA, the CDR3 is TGTGCCGATACGGAGGGGCAGACCTCCTACGAGCAGTACTTC.

The genes are TRBV5-1 and TRBJ1-4; D is uncertain. The CDR3 loop spans 14 amino acids. In germline, CDR1 is SGHRS, CDR2 YFSETQ. V lost 4 bases and J 0 bases, leaving 7 bases between the germline ends. CDR3 sequence (DNA): TGCGCCAGCAGCGCGACAACAACTAATGAAAAACTGTTTTTT. Protein: CASSATTTNEKLFF. Full variable domain (remainder filled in from reference TRBV5-1 and TRBJ1-4): KAGVTQTPRYLIKTRGQQVTLSCSPISGHRSVSWYQQTPGQGLQFLFEYFSETQRNKGNFPGRFSGRQFSNSRSEMNVSTLELGDSALYLCASSATTTNEKLFFGSGTQLSVL.

This clone came up a few times. The CDR3 reads CASSSRAPDTGELFF. The CDR3 DNA follows: TGTGCCAGCAGCTCCCGAGCCCCCGACACCGGGGAGCTGTTTTTT. This chain uses TRBV9 with TRBJ2-2, with no clear D. Germline-derived CDR1 and CDR2 are SGDLS and YYNGEE. CDR3 size: 15 residues. The V and J ends lost 4 bases and 3 bases respectively, with 13 bases between them.